A selection of T cell receptor beta chains follows, all from one sample in a study of control samples from healthy donors and cancer patients. Method: immunoSEQ multiplex PCR; TCRdb's copy keeps in-frame clones and lacks some. The sample lists roughly 450,000 clones; approximately 90% were seen once. Material: PBMCs. The origin of the receptors is a man aged 40-50 years with head and neck cancer. Both conserved end residues are part of each CDR3. A D gene is named only where the DNA matches it firmly. Clone size is shown for a subset of rows, as once, few, many or a class of expanded clone.

j_gene	d_gene	v_gene	abundance	CDR3aa	CDR3nt
TRBJ1-4	NA	TRBV6-5	NA	CASRAPLAIEKLFF	TGTGCCAGCAGAGCCCCACTGGCAATAGAAAAACTGTTTTTT
TRBJ1-1	TRBD1	TRBV7-8	once	CASSIRQGLTLAFF	TGTGCCAGCAGTATTAGACAGGGGTTGACTTTGGCTTTCTTT
TRBJ2-7	NA	TRBV28	NA	CASSLRQSLEQYF	TGTGCCAGCAGTTTAAGACAGTCGCTTGAGCAGTACTTC
TRBJ2-1	NA	TRBV7-6	NA	CASSLWSSFYNEQFF	TGTGCCAGCAGCTTATGGTCGAGCTTCTACAATGAGCAGTTCTTC
TRBJ1-1	NA	TRBV29-1	once	CSVATGSWNTEAFF	TGCAGCGTAGCTACAGGGTCATGGAACACTGAAGCTTTCTTT
TRBJ2-3	TRBD1	TRBV29-1	NA	CSVSTGGSSTDTQYF	TGCAGCGTTTCAACAGGGGGCTCTAGCACAGATACGCAGTATTTT
TRBJ1-1	NA	TRBV6-1	NA	CASSASKQGGNTEAFF	TGTGCCAGCAGTGCATCAAAACAGGGAGGGAACACTGAAGCTTTCTTT
TRBJ2-5	TRBD2	TRBV2	NA	CASSHGLAGEETQYF	TGTGCCAGCAGTCATGGACTAGCGGGAGAAGAGACCCAGTACTTC
TRBJ2-7	TRBD1	TRBV24-1	NA	CATSKGQGVYEQYF	TGTGCCACCAGTAAGGGACAGGGAGTTTACGAGCAGTACTTC
TRBJ2-3	TRBD1	TRBV12-5	NA	CASGTRRGGADTQYF	TGTGCTAGTGGTACACGTCGAGGGGGCGCAGATACGCAGTATTTT
TRBJ2-1	TRBD1	TRBV19	once	CATSDRVIAYNEQFF	TGTGCCACCTCGGACAGGGTTATAGCATACAATGAGCAGTTCTTC
TRBJ2-1	TRBD2	TRBV7-9	NA	CASSSPGGANGEQFF	TGTGCCAGCAGCTCTCCCGGGGGGGCCAATGGTGAGCAGTTCTTC
TRBJ2-3	NA	TRBV11-3	NA	CASSHRITDTQYF	TGTGCCAGCAGCCACAGGATCACAGATACGCAGTATTTT
TRBJ2-1	TRBD2	TRBV7-3	NA	CASSMSGTSDYNEQFF	TGTGCCAGCAGCATGTCCGGGACTAGTGACTACAATGAGCAGTTCTTC
TRBJ1-2	NA	TRBV27	NA	CASSFRSEGNYGYTF	TGTGCCAGCAGTTTCCGAAGTGAGGGAAACTATGGCTACACCTTC
TRBJ2-5	TRBD2	TRBV6-5	NA	CASSLAGGTETQYF	TGTGCCAGCAGCCTAGCGGGAGGAACGGAGACCCAGTACTTC
TRBJ2-3	NA	TRBV11-2	NA	CASSSFLLGATDTQYF	TGTGCCAGCAGCTCCTTTTTGTTGGGGGCCACAGATACGCAGTATTTT
TRBJ1-2	NA	TRBV12-3/TRBV12-4	NA	CASSFIQGHGYTF	TGTGCCAGCAGTTTTATCCAGGGACATGGCTACACCTTC
TRBJ2-3	NA	TRBV5-1	NA	CASSSIVSDTQYF	TGCGCCAGCAGCTCGATCGTTTCAGATACGCAGTATTTT
TRBJ2-5	NA	TRBV7-2	NA	CASSLGRRGGETQYF	TGTGCCAGCAGCTTGGGACGGAGGGGTGGGGAGACCCAGTACTTC
TRBJ2-7	NA	TRBV18	NA	CASSTVQEQYF	TGTGCCAGCTCGACGGTACAGGAGCAGTACTTC
TRBJ1-5	TRBD1	TRBV5-1	NA	CASSLGDSYNQPQHF	TGCGCCAGCAGCTTGGGGGACAGTTACAATCAGCCCCAGCATTTT
TRBJ2-1	NA	TRBV7-3	NA	CASSLAGTDNEQFF	TGTGCCAGCAGCTTAGCGGGGACTGACAATGAGCAGTTCTTC
TRBJ1-6	NA	TRBV12-3/TRBV12-4	few	CASSSGRPLHF	TGTGCCAGCAGTTCTGGGAGACCCCTCCACTTT
TRBJ2-3	NA	TRBV7-3	NA	CASSLTQANTQYF	TGTGCCAGCAGCTTAACTCAGGCAAATACGCAGTATTTT
TRBJ2-2	NA	TRBV4-2	few	CASSQDRATGELFF	TGTGCCAGCAGCCAAGACAGGGCTACCGGGGAGCTGTTTTTT
TRBJ1-3	NA	TRBV7-9	NA	CASSLLRGGAGGNTIYF	TGTGCCAGCAGCTTATTGCGAGGAGGGGCAGGTGGAAACACCATATATTTT
TRBJ2-2	NA	TRBV24-1	NA	CATSDPTLAGELFF	TGTGCCACCAGTGATCCGACTCTCGCCGGGGAGCTGTTTTTT
TRBJ1-1	NA	TRBV7-8	NA	CASSPLQGWGGAEAFF	TGTGCCAGCAGCCCCCTCCAGGGATGGGGAGGGGCTGAAGCTTTCTTT
TRBJ1-3	NA	TRBV24-1	NA	CATSDLRDNGGNTIYF	TGTGCCACCAGTGATTTGAGGGACAACGGTGGAAACACCATATATTTT
TRBJ2-2	NA	TRBV28	NA	CASSLWARITGELFF	TGTGCCAGCAGTTTATGGGCCAGGATTACCGGGGAGCTGTTTTTT
TRBJ2-3	TRBD2	TRBV7-2	NA	CASSLGLAQDTQYF	TGTGCCAGCAGCTTAGGACTAGCCCAAGATACGCAGTATTTT
TRBJ1-2	NA	TRBV2	NA	CASRLQEGYGYTF	TGTGCCAGCAGGTTACAGGAGGGCTATGGCTACACCTTC
TRBJ2-5	TRBD1	TRBV10-2	NA	CASSDPGQGAAETQYF	TGCGCCAGCAGTGATCCGGGACAGGGGGCTGCGGAGACCCAGTACTTC
TRBJ2-1	NA	TRBV6-2/TRBV6-3	NA	CASSYAQEATPNEQFF	TGTGCCAGCAGTTACGCTCAGGAGGCTACCCCCAATGAGCAGTTCTTC
TRBJ1-1	NA	TRBV3-1/TRBV3-2	few	CASSQDPGSPFTEAFF	TGTGCCAGCAGCCAAGATCCGGGTTCCCCTTTCACTGAAGCTTTCTTT
TRBJ2-1	TRBD2	TRBV6-6	NA	CASKREGTHPSNEQFF	TGTGCCAGCAAAAGGGAGGGAACACACCCATCCAATGAGCAGTTCTTC
TRBJ2-1	TRBD2	TRBV19	once	CASSIAGGIHEQFF	TGTGCCAGTAGTATAGCGGGAGGTATCCATGAGCAGTTCTTC
TRBJ1-3	NA	TRBV10-3	few	CAIRPDSSGNTIYF	TGTGCCATCAGACCGGACAGCTCTGGAAACACCATATATTTT
TRBJ1-1	TRBD1	TRBV27	NA	CASSSFPGTGGTEAFF	TGTGCCAGCAGTTCTTTCCCGGGGACAGGGGGCACTGAAGCTTTCTTT
TRBJ1-6	NA	TRBV7-2	NA	CASSLRAQGNNSPLHF	TGTGCCAGCAGCTTAAGGGCTCAGGGGAATAATTCACCCCTCCACTTT
TRBJ1-4	NA	TRBV4-3	NA	CASSQGPTSAWEKLFF	TGCGCCAGCAGCCAAGGGCCTACCTCGGCCTGGGAAAAACTGTTTTTT
TRBJ2-1	NA	TRBV19	NA	CASSGGPPREQFF	TGTGCCAGTAGTGGGGGCCCCCCGAGGGAGCAGTTCTTC
TRBJ1-5	NA	TRBV6-4	NA	CASSVSGLGNQPQHF	TGTGCCAGCAGTGTATCGGGATTAGGGAATCAGCCCCAGCATTTT
TRBJ1-2	TRBD1	TRBV7-9	once	CASSSGQLNYGYTF	TGTGCCAGCAGCTCGGGACAGCTGAACTATGGCTACACCTTC